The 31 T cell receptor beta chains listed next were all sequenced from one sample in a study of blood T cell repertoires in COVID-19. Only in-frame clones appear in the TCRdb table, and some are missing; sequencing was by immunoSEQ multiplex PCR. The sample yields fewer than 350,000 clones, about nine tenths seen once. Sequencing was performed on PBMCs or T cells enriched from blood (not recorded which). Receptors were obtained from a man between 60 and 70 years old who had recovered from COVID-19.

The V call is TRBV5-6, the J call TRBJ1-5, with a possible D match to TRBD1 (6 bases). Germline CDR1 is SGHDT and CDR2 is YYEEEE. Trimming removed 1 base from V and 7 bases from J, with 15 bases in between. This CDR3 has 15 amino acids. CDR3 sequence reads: CASSLRAGEGQPQHF. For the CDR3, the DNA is TGTGCCAGCAGCTTGCGGGCAGGGGAGGGACAGCCCCAGCATTTT.

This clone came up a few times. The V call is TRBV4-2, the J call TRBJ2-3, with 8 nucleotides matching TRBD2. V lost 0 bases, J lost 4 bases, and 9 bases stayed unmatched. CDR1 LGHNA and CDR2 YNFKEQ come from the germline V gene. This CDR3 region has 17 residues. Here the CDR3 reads CASSQDRGLGIPDTQYF. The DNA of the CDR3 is TGTGCCAGCAGCCAAGATAGGGGACTAGGGATACCAGATACGCAGTATTTT.

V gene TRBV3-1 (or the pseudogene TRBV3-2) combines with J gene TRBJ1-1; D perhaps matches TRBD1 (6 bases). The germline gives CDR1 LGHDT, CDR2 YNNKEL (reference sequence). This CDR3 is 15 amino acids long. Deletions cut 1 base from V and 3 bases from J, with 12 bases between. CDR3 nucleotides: TGTGCCAGCAGCCAAGCGGGGGGCGGCGACACTGAAGCTTTCTTT. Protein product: CASSQAGGGDTEAFF.

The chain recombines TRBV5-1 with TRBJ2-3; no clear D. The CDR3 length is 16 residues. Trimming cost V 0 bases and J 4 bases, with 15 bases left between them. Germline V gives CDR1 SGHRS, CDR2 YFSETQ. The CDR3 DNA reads TGCGCCAGCAGCTTGGCCGTATCCTTAGTGGCAGATACGCAGTATTTT. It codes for CASSLAVSLVADTQYF.

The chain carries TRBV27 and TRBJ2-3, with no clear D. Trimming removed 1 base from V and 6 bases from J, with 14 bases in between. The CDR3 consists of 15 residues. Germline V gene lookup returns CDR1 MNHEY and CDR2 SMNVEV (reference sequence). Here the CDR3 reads CASSLLTPPADTQYF. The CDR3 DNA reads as TGTGCCAGCAGTTTATTAACTCCCCCTGCGGATACGCAGTATTTT.

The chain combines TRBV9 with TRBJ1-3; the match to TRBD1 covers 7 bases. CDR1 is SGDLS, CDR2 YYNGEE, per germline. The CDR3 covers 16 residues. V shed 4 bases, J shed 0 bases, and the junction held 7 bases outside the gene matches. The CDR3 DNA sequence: TGTGCCAGCAGCCCCCGCGGGGACAGCTCTGGAAACACCATATATTTT. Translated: CASSPRGDSSGNTIYF.

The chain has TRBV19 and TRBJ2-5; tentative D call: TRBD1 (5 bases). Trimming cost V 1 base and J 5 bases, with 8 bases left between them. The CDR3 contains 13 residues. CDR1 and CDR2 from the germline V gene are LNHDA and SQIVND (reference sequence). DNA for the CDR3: TGTGCCAGTAGTATAGGCAGGGCGGAGACCCAGTACTTC. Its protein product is CASSIGRAETQYF.

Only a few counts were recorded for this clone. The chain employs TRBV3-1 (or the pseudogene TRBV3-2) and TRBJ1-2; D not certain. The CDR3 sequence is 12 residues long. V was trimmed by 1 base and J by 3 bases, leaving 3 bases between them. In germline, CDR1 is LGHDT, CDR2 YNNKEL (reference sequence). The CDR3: CASSQVDYGYTF. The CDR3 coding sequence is TGTGCCAGCAGCCAAGTCGACTATGGCTACACCTTC.

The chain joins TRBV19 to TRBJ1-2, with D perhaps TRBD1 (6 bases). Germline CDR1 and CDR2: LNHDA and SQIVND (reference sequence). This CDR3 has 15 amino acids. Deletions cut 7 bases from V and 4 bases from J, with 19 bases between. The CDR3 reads CASNGGVGRGYGYTF. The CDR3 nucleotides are TGTGCCAGTAATGGGGGCGTGGGACGGGGCTATGGCTACACCTTC.

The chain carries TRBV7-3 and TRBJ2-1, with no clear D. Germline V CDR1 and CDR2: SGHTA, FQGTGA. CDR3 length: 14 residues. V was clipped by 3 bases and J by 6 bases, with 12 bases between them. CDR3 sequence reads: CASSFSGWSNEQFF. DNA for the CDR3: TGTGCCAGCAGCTTTTCCGGTTGGAGCAATGAGCAGTTCTTC.

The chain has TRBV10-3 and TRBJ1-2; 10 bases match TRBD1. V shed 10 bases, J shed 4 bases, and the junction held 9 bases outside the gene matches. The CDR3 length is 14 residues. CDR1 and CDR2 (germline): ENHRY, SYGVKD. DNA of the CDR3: TGTGCCACTCTGGACAGGGGGGATGGCTATGGCTACACCTTC. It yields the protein CATLDRGDGYGYTF.

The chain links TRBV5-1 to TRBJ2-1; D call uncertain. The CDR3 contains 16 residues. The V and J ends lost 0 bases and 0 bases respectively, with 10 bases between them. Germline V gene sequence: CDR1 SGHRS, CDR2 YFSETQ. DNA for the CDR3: TGCGCCAGCAGCTTGGCAACGGTAAGCTCCTACAATGAGCAGTTCTTC. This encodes CASSLATVSSYNEQFF.

The CDR3 DNA reads as TGTGCCAGCAGTGTGCAACCCCGGGCGAACACCGGGGAGCTGTTTTTT. Its protein is CASSVQPRANTGELFF. The chain uses TRBV2 and TRBJ2-2; D unresolved. CDR3 length: 16 residues. Germline lookup yields CDR1 SNHLY and CDR2 FYNNEI. The V end lost 4 bases, the J end lost 0 bases, and 12 bases lay between the germline ends.

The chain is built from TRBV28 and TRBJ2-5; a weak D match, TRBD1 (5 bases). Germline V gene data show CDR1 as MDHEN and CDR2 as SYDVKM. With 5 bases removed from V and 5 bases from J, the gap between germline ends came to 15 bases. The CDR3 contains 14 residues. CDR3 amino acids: CASSVPQGPETQYF. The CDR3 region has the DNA TGTGCCAGCAGTGTACCTCAGGGTCCGGAGACCCAGTACTTC. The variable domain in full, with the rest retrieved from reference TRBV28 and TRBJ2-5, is DVKVTQSSRYLVKRTGEKVFLECVQDMDHENMFWYRQDPGLGLRLIYFSYDVKMKEKGDIPEGYSVSREKKERFSLILESASTNQTSMYLCASSVPQGPETQYFGPGTRLLVL.

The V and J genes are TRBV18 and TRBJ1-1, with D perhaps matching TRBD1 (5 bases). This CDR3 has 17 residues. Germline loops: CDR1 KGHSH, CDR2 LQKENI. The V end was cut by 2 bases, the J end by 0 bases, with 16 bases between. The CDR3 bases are TGTGCCAGCTCACCATTGGGGGGGAACGCGATGAACACTGAAGCTTTCTTT. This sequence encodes CASSPLGGNAMNTEAFF. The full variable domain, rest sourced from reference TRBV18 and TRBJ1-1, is NAGVMQNPRHLVRRRGQEARLRCSPMKGHSHVYWYRQLPEEGLKFMVYLQKENIIDESGMPKERFSAEFPKEGPSILRIQQVVRGDSAAYFCASSPLGGNAMNTEAFFGQGTRLTVV.

For the CDR3, the DNA is TGTGCCAGTAGTATAGTAGATGAGCAGTTCTTC. Protein sequence: CASSIVDEQFF. The genes are TRBV19 and TRBJ2-1; no reliable D call. Germline loops: CDR1 LNHDA, CDR2 SQIVND (reference sequence). The CDR3 length is 11 residues. V was cut by 1 base and J by 8 bases, with 3 bases left in between. The whole variable domain, filled in from reference TRBV19 and TRBJ2-1, reads DGGITQSPKYLFRKEGQNVTLSCEQNLNHDAMYWYRQDPGQGLRLIYYSQIVNDFQKGDIAEGYSVSREKKESFPLTVTSAQKNPTAFYLCASSIVDEQFFGPGTRLTVL.

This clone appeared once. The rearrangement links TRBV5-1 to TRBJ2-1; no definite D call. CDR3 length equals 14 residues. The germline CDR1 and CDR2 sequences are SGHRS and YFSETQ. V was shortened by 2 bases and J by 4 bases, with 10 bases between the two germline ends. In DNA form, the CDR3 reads TGCGCCAGCAGCTTAACTATAATTTACAATGAGCAGTTCTTC. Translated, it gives CASSLTIIYNEQFF.

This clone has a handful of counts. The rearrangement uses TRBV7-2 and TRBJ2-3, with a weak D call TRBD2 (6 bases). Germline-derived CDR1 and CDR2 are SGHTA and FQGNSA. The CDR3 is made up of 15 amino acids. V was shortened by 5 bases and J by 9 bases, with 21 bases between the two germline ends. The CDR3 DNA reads TGTGCCAGCAGCCTGACTAGAGTGGGGATGGGCACGCAGTATTTT. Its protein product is CASSLTRVGMGTQYF.

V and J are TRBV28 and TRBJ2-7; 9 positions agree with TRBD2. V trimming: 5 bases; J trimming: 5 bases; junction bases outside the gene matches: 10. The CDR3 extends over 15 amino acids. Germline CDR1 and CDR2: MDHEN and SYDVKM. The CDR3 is CASSPHSGSLDEQYF. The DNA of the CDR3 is TGTGCCAGCAGTCCTCATAGCGGGAGTCTCGACGAGCAGTACTTC.

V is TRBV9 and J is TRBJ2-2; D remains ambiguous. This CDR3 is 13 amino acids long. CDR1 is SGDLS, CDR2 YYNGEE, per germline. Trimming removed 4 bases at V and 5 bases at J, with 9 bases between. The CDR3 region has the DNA TGTGCCAGCAGCTTCCGGGTAACCGGGGAGCTGTTTTTT. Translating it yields CASSFRVTGELFF.

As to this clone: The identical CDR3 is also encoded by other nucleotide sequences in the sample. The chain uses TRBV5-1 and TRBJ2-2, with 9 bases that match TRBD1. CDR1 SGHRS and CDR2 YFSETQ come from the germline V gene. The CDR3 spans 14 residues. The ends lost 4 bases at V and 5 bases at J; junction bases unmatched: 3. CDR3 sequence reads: CASSQGQGTGELFF. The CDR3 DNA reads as TGCGCCAGCAGCCAGGGACAGGGAACCGGGGAGCTGTTTTTT.

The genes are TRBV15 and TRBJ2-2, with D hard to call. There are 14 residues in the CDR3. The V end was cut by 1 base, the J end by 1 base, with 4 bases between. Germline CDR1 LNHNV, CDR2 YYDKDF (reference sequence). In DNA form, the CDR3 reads TGTGCCACCAGCAGAGGCGGGAACACCGGGGAGCTGTTTTTT. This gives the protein CATSRGGNTGELFF.

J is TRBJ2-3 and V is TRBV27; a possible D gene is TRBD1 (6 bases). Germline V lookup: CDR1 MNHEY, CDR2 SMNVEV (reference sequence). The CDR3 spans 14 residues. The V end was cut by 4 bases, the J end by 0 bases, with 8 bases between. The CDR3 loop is CASSYQGSTDTQYF. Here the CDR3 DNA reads TGTGCCAGCAGTTACCAGGGGAGCACAGATACGCAGTATTTT.

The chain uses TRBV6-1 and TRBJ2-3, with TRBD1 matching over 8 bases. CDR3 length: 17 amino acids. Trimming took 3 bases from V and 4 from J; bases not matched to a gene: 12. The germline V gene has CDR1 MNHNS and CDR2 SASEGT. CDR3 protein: CASSEIAGGFRADTQYF. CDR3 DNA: TGTGCCAGCAGTGAGATTGCAGGGGGCTTCAGGGCAGATACGCAGTATTTT.

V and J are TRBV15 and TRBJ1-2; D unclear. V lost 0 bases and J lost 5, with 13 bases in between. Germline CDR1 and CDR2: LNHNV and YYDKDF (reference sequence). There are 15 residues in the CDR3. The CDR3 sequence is CATSRDPKPGYGYTF. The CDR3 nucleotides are TGTGCCACCAGCAGAGACCCAAAACCGGGGTATGGCTACACCTTC.

This chain's CDR3 is CASSVGSGTSGSGQYF. CDR3 coding DNA: TGTGCCAGCAGCGTAGGATCCGGGACTAGCGGGAGCGGGCAGTACTTC. This chain connects TRBV9 to TRBJ2-7, with 14 bases fitting TRBD2. Germline V gives CDR1 SGDLS, CDR2 YYNGEE. This CDR3 has 16 amino acids. Trimming took 0 bases from V and 9 from J; bases not matched to a gene: 8.

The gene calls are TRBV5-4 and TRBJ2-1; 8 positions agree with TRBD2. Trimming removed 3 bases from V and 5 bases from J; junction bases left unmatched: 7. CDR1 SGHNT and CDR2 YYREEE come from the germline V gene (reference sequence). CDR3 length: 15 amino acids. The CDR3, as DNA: TGTGCCAGCAGCTCCGGGACTAGGGAACACAATGAGCAGTTCTTC. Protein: CASSSGTREHNEQFF.

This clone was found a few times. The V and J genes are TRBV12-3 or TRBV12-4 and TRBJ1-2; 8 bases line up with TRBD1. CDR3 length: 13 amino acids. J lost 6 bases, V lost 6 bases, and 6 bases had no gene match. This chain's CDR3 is CASSTGGYDGYTF. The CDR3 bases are TGTGCCAGCAGCACAGGGGGATACGATGGCTACACCTTC.

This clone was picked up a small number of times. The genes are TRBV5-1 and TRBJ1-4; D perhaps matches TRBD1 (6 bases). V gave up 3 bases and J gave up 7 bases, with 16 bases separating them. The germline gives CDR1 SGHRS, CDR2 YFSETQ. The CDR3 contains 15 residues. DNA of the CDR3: TGCGCCAGCAGCTCGGAGGGGGGGCGGATTGAAAAACTGTTTTTT. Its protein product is CASSSEGGRIEKLFF.

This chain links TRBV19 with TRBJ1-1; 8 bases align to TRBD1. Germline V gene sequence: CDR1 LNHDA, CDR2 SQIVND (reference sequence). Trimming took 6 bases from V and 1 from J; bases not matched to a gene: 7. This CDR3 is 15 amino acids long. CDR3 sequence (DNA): TGTGCCAGTAGCCCATTGACAGGGGCGAACACTGAAGCTTTCTTT. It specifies CASSPLTGANTEAFF.

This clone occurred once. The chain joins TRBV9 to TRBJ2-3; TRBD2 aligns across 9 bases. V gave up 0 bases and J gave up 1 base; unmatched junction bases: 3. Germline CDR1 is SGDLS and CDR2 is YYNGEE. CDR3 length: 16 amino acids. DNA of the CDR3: TGTGCCAGCAGCGTAGCTGCTAGCGGGGGCACAGATACGCAGTATTTT. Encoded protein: CASSVAASGGTDTQYF.